This record looks at one TCR beta chain sequence and its context. No antigen is known for it. These data come from a study of identical twins. Study-level points and caveats: Fewer insertions characterized abundant cord blood beta clonotypes, whereas memory repertoires showed none.

TCRdb processed the 5' RACE reads anew with MiXCR; each CDR3 protein has one entry. The data contain approximately 630,000 distinct CDR3 sequences, just over 7% of them seen just once; the ten biggest clones take up 1.6%. These data are also associated with another study on yellow fever vaccine responses in identical twins.

The sequenced sample was PBMCs. This TCR was sampled from a woman aged 18 to 35 in good health.

CDR3: CASSPAGAFNEQFF. The DNA of the CDR3 is TGTGCCAGCAGCCCGGCGGGCGCTTTTAATGAGCAGTTCTTC. The chain links TRBV7-8 to TRBJ2-1, with a weak D call TRBD2 (5 bases). The CDR3 sequence is 14 residues long. The germline V and J ends were trimmed by 5 bases and 7 bases, with 15 bases remaining between them. Germline lookup yields CDR1 SGHVS and CDR2 FQNEAQ.